Below, 8 T cell receptor beta chains from the same sample are listed, as sequenced in a study of response to subunit inactivated influenza vaccine. TCRdb re-analysed the RT-PCR reads in MiXCR, keeping a single row per CDR3 protein. The sample shows a few hundred thousand distinct CDR3 sequences, roughly 22% of them seen only once. This specimen consisted of PBMCs from blood, obtained approximately 20 months after vaccination. The receptors were sampled from a man aged 50-75 years who received an inactivated influenza vaccine.

This clonotype has only one observation. The V and J genes are TRBV29-1 and TRBJ2-7; TRBD2 agrees at 13 bases. Germline V gene lookup returns CDR1 SQVTM and CDR2 ANQGSEA. The CDR3 consists of 13 residues. V shed 4 bases, J shed 6 bases, and the junction held 3 bases outside the gene matches. The CDR3 DNA is TGCAGCGTTGGACTAGCGGGGGGTACCGAGCAGTACTTC. It yields the protein CSVGLAGGTEQYF.

This clonotype was counted between two and nine times. The CDR3 here is CSARELAGGAYEQYF. The CDR3 nucleotides are TGCAGTGCTAGAGAACTAGCGGGAGGAGCCTACGAGCAGTACTTC. The V call is TRBV20-1, the J call TRBJ2-7, with 12 bases lining up with TRBD2. The CDR3 runs 15 residues. Germline trimming cut 0 bases from V and 2 bases from J; bases unmatched to any gene: 2. Germline V gene data show CDR1 as DFQATT and CDR2 as SNEGSKA (reference sequence).

The chain combines TRBV6-5 with TRBJ2-2; D is uncertain. The germline gives CDR1 MNHEY, CDR2 SVGAGI. Between the trimmed V and J ends, which lost 0 bases and 7 bases, there was a span of 6 bases. The CDR3 runs 13 residues. CDR3 in DNA: TGTGCCAGCAGTTACTCGCCGGGCGGGGAGCTGTTTTTT. Its protein is CASSYSPGGELFF.

This clonotype was seen a handful of times. The chain couples TRBV4-3 to TRBJ2-1; 13 bases match TRBD2. The CDR3 totals 15 residues. V shed 4 bases and J 6 bases; nucleotides not matched to a gene: 3. Germline CDR1 reads LGHNA; CDR2 reads YSLEER. The CDR3: CASSPRTSGGNEQFF. The DNA of the CDR3 is TGCGCCAGCAGCCCACGGACTAGCGGGGGCAATGAGCAGTTCTTC.

This clonotype was seen ten or more times. This chain uses TRBV4-3 with TRBJ1-1; 7 nucleotides line up with TRBD1. Germline V gene sequence: CDR1 LGHNA, CDR2 YSLEER. With V trimmed by 2 bases and J by 5 bases, 2 bases remained unmatched. CDR3 length equals 13 residues. The CDR3: CASSQTGETEAFF. The CDR3 DNA follows: TGCGCCAGCAGCCAAACAGGGGAAACTGAAGCTTTCTTT.

This clonotype was counted only a few times. This chain connects TRBV5-5 to TRBJ1-1; possible D gene TRBD1, 6 bases. V lost 0 bases to trimming and J lost 5 bases, with 11 bases between them. This CDR3 region has 14 residues. Germline V gene sequence: CDR1 SGHKS, CDR2 YYEKEE (reference sequence). CDR3 region: CASSLAQGLTEAFF. DNA for the CDR3: TGTGCCAGCAGCTTGGCTCAGGGGCTAACTGAAGCTTTCTTT.

The rearrangement uses TRBV5-1 and TRBJ2-5; 9 bases fit TRBD2. Germline V gene data show CDR1 as SGHRS and CDR2 as YFSETQ. V lost 0 bases and J lost 7; bases outside the gene matches: 10. CDR3 length: 16 residues. The CDR3 DNA sequence: TGCGCCAGCAGCTTGGAGCTAGCGGGAAAGAGGGGGACCCAGTACTTC. Translated: CASSLELAGKRGTQYF.

The chain links TRBV4-2 to TRBJ1-1; D remains unclear. Germline V CDR1 and CDR2: LGHNA, YNFKEQ. Trimming took 0 bases from V and 8 from J, leaving 10 bases between them. This CDR3 has 13 residues. CDR3 sequence: CASSQEVGPEAFF. CDR3 DNA: TGTGCCAGCAGCCAAGAGGTAGGCCCCGAAGCTTTCTTT.